The present entry profiles one T cell receptor (beta chain) with its context. The PCR was carried out with 60 Vbeta primers and 13 Jbeta primers. The protocol was immunoSEQ multiplex PCR, while the TCRdb copy is restricted to in-frame clones and leaves out a portion. In the table there are 90,000 to 110,000 clones, around 74% of which are singletons. The data were taken from a study of cytomegalovirus exposure and HLA in healthy donors. This clonotype originated in a woman between 40 and 55 years old in good health and CMV-seropositive. The sample taken for sequencing was PBMCs.

The CDR3: CASSHRLAGGKDTQYF. Here the CDR3 DNA reads TGTGCCAGCAGCCACAGACTAGCGGGAGGGAAAGATACGCAGTATTTT. V gene TRBV28 combines with J gene TRBJ2-3, with TRBD2 identical over 14 bases. Unmatched junction bases numbered 7, after V lost 6 bases and J lost 5 bases. This CDR3 has 16 residues. The V gene's germline CDR1 is MDHEN and CDR2 SYDVKM.